This note documents a single T cell receptor beta chain sequence. The CDR3 end lies 3 residues beyond the end of the read and is filled in from the germline J gene. This specimen comes from a study of T cells in women clearing cervical HPV infection. V gave up 5 bases and J gave up 4 bases, with 13 bases separating them. CDR3 length: 13 amino acids. Germline CDR1 reads SGHRS; CDR2 reads YFSETQ. Some clones are missing from TCRdb's copy, which holds only in-frame ones; the method was immunoSEQ multiplex PCR. The specimen's table records about 23,000 clones. The TCR comes from a woman between 18 and 69 years old with a cervical HPV16 infection that either progressed to CIN3+ or cleared (not recorded which). This rearrangement joins TRBV5-1 to TRBJ2-7; D not resolved. Sequenced input: blood buffy coat. The CDR3 bases that were read are TGCGCCAGCAGGAGTGACACCTTATACGAG. This translates into CASRSDTLYE. The complete CDR3 sequence is CASRSDTLYEQYF.